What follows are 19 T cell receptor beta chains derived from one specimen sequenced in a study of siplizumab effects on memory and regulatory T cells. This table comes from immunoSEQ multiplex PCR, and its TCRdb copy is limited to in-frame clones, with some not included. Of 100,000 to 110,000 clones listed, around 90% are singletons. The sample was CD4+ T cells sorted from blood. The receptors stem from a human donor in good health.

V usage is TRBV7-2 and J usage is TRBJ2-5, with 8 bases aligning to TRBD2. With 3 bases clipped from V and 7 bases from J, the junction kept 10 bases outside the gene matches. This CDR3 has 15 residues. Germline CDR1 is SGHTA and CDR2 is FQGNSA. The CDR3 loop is CASSLPRAGGVTQYF. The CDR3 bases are TGTGCCAGCAGCTTGCCCCGCGCGGGGGGAGTGACCCAGTACTTC.

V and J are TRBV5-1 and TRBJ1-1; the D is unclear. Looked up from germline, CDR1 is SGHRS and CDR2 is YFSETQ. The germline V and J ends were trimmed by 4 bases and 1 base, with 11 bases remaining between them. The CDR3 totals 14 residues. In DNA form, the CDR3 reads TGCGCCAGCAGCCCCGGGCTGCCGAACACTGAAGCTTTCTTT. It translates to CASSPGLPNTEAFF.

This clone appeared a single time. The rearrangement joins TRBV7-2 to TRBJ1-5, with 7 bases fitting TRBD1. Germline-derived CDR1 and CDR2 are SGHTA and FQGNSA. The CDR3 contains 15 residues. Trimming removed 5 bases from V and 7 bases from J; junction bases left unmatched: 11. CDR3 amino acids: CASSEMTGIGQPQHF. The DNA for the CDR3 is TGTGCCAGCAGCGAAATGACAGGGATCGGGCAGCCCCAGCATTTT.

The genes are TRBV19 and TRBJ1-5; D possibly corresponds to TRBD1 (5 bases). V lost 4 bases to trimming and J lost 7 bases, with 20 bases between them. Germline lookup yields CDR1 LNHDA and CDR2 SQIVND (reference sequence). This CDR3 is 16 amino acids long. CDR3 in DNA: TGTGCCAGTAGTACCACCGGGACCGCTTTTGTCCAGCCCCAGCATTTT. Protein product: CASSTTGTAFVQPQHF. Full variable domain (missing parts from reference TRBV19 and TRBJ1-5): DGGITQSPKYLFRKEGQNVTLSCEQNLNHDAMYWYRQDPGQGLRLIYYSQIVNDFQKGDIAEGYSVSREKKESFPLTVTSAQKNPTAFYLCASSTTGTAFVQPQHFGDGTRLSIL.

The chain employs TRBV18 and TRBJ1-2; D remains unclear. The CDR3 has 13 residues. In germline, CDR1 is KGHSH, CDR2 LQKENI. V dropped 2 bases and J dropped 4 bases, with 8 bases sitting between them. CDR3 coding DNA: TGTGCCAGCTCACCAGCACAGACCTATGGCTACACCTTC. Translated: CASSPAQTYGYTF.

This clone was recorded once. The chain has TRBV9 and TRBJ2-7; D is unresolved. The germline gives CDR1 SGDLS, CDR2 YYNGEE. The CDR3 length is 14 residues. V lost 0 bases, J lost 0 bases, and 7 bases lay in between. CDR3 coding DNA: TGTGCCAGCAGCGTAGCCGTGTCCTCCTACGAGCAGTACTTC. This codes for CASSVAVSSYEQYF. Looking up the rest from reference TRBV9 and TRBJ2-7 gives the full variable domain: DSGVTQTPKHLITATGQRVTLRCSPRSGDLSVYWYQQSLDQGLQFLIQYYNGEERAKGNILERFSAQQFPDLHSELNLSSLELGDSALYFCASSVAVSSYEQYFGPGTRLTVT.

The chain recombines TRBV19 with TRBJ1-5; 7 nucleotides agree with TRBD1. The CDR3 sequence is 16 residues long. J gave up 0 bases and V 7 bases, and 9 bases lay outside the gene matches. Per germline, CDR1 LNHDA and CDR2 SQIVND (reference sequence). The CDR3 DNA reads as TGTGCCAGTAAAGGGGGCGGCTTGCTTAGCAATCAGCCCCAGCATTTT. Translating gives CASKGGGLLSNQPQHF.

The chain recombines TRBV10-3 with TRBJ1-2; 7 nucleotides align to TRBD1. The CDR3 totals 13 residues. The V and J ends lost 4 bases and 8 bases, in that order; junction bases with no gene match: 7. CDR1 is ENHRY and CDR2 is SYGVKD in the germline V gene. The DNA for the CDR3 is TGTGCCATCAGTGGACAGGGTTTGGAAGGCTACACCTTC. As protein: CAISGQGLEGYTF.

CDR3 amino acids: CASSGDGGYYGYTF. CDR3 in DNA: TGTGCCAGCAGTGGGGACGGGGGGTACTATGGCTACACCTTC. This chain uses TRBV2 with TRBJ1-2; tentative D call: TRBD1 (5 bases). Trimming pared 4 bases from V and 3 bases from J, leaving 12 bases between. The CDR3 runs 14 residues. Germline V gene lookup returns CDR1 SNHLY and CDR2 FYNNEI.

CDR3 amino acids: CASSIPGRGSNQPQHF. CDR3 DNA: TGTGCCAGTAGTATACCAGGTAGAGGGTCCAATCAGCCCCAGCATTTT. V gene TRBV19 combines with J gene TRBJ1-5; D is ambiguous. The CDR3 loop spans 16 amino acids. CDR1 is LNHDA, CDR2 SQIVND, per germline (reference sequence). Trimming shortened V by 2 bases and J by 3 bases, and 14 bases separated the two germline ends.

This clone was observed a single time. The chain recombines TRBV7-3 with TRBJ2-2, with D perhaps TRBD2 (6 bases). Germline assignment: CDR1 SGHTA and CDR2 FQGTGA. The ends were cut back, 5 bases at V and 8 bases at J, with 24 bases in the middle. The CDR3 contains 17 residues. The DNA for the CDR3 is TGTGCCAGCAGCCCCACCGCGGGATCCTACTTTGGAGGGGAGCTGTTTTTT. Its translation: CASSPTAGSYFGGELFF.

Written as DNA, the CDR3 is TGTGCCAGCAGTTACTCGAGCGAGCAGTTCTTC. Protein sequence: CASSYSSEQFF. The chain recombines TRBV6-5 with TRBJ2-1; D not certain. The V gene lost 0 bases and the J gene lost 10 bases, with 4 bases spanning the gap. This CDR3 has 11 residues. The germline V gene has CDR1 MNHEY and CDR2 SVGAGI.

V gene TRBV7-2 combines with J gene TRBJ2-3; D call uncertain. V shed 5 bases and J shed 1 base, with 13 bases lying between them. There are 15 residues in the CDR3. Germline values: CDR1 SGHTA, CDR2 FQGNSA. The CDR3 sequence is CASSTDLDGTDTQYF. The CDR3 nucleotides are TGTGCCAGCAGCACCGACTTAGACGGCACAGATACGCAGTATTTT.

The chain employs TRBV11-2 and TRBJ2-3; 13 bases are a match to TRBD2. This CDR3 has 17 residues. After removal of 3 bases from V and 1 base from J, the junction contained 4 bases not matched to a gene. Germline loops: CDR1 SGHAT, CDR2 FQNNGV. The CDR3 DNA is TGTGCCAGCAGCTTCACTAGCGGGGGGGCAGGCACAGATACGCAGTATTTT. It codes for CASSFTSGGAGTDTQYF.

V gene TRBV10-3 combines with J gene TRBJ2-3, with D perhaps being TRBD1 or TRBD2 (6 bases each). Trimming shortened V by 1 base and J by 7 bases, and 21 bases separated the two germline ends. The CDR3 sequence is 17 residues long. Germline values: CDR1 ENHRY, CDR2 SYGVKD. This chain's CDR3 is CAISEFLEGGLGNTQYF. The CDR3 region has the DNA TGTGCCATCAGTGAGTTTCTAGAGGGGGGCCTCGGGAATACGCAGTATTTT.

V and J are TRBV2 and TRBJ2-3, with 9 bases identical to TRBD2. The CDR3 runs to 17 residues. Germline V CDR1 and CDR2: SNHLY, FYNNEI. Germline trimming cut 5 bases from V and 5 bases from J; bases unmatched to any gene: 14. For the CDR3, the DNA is TGTGCCAGCAGTAAGGCGGGGCGGGGGGGCTCGGAAGATACGCAGTATTTT. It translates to CASSKAGRGGSEDTQYF.

CDR3 nucleotide sequence: TGTGCCAGCACTAGGGAAGTCTCTGGGGCCAACGTCCTGACTTTC. It translates to CASTREVSGANVLTF. V and J are TRBV2 and TRBJ2-6, with D unresolved. V lost 7 bases and J 0 bases, leaving 10 bases between the germline ends. This CDR3 region has 15 residues. In germline, CDR1 is SNHLY, CDR2 FYNNEI.

CDR3 nucleotides: TGTGCCAGTAGTATAGTAGAGGGGCCAGATACGCAGTATTTT. This encodes CASSIVEGPDTQYF. The rearrangement uses TRBV19 and TRBJ2-3; either TRBD1 or TRBD2 may supply D (5 bases each). The CDR3 is made up of 14 amino acids. The V end lost 1 base, the J end lost 4 bases, and 9 bases lay between the germline ends. Germline V gene lookup returns CDR1 LNHDA and CDR2 SQIVND (reference sequence). Drawing the rest from reference TRBV19 and TRBJ2-3, the complete variable domain is DGGITQSPKYLFRKEGQNVTLSCEQNLNHDAMYWYRQDPGQGLRLIYYSQIVNDFQKGDIAEGYSVSREKKESFPLTVTSAQKNPTAFYLCASSIVEGPDTQYFGPGTRLTVL.

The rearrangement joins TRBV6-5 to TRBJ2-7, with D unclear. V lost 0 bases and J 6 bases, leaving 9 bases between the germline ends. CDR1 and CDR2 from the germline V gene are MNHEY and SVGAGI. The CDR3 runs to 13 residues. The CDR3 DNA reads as TGTGCCAGCAGTTACTCGGACGGGCTCGAGCAGTACTTC. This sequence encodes CASSYSDGLEQYF.